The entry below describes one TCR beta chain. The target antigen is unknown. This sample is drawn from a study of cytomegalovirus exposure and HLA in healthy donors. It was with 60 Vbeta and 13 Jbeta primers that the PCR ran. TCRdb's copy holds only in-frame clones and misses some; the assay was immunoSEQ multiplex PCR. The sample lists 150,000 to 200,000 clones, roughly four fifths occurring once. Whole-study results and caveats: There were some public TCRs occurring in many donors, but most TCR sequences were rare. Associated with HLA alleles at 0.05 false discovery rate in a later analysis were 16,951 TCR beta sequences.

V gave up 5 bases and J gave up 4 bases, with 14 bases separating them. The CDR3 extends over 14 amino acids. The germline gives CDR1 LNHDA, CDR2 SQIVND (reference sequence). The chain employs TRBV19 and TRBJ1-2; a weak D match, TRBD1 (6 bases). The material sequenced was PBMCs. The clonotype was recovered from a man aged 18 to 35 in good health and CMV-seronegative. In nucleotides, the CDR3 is TGTGCCAGTAGTTCATACAGGGCGCTCTATGGCTACACCTTC. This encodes CASSSYRALYGYTF.